This T cell receptor beta chain was captured by sequencing in a study of cytomegalovirus exposure and HLA in healthy donors. General study results and limits: A list of about 180 TCR beta chains associated with cytomegalovirus was given.

Primers: 60 Vbeta forward and 13 Jbeta reverse. Assay used: immunoSEQ multiplex PCR; TCRdb lists only in-frame clones, some missing. There are 65,000 to 80,000 clones in the sample, with 6.5% to 8.5% held by the top ten. CDR3 length: 17 residues. The trim removed 0 bases at V and 1 base at J, leaving 7 bases unmatched. Germline V gene data show CDR1 as SGHRS and CDR2 as YFSETQ. About this clone: As yet, its antigen is unknown.

The chain is built from TRBV5-1 and TRBJ1-5, with TRBD1 identical over 7 bases. This receptor was obtained from a female donor in good health and CMV-seropositive. Sequenced input: PBMCs. CDR3 sequence (DNA): TGCGCCAGCAGCTTGGGGACAGGTAGTTTCAGCAATCAGCCCCAGCATTTT. This translates into CASSLGTGSFSNQPQHF.